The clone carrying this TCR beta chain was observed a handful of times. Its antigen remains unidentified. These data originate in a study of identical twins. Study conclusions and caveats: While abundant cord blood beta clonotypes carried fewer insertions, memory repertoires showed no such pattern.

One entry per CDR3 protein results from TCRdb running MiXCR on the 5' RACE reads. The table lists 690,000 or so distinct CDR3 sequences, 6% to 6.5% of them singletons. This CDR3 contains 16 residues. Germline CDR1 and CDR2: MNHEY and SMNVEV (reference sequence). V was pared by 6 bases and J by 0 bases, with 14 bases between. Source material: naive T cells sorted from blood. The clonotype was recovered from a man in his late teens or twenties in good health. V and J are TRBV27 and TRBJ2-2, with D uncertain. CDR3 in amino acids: CASSPIGFANTGELFF. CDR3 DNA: TGTGCCAGCAGCCCCATCGGGTTCGCGAACACCGGGGAGCTGTTTTTT.